The source of this T cell receptor beta chain is a study of identical twins. Whole-study results and caveats: Models, which agreed with sharing between unrelated individuals, nonetheless underestimated the out-of-frame TCR alpha sharing seen in monozygotic twins.

This clonotype was counted between two and nine times. Its antigen is as yet unknown. V lost 1 base and J 1 base, leaving 8 bases between the germline ends. Germline V gene lookup returns CDR1 ENHRY and CDR2 SYGVKD. This CDR3 is built from 15 residues. Each cDNA held unique molecular identifiers, and template switching gave it a universal primer site. MiXCR, applied by TCRdb to the 5' RACE reads, yields one record per CDR3 protein. The sample consists of 250,000 or so distinct CDR3 sequences, roughly 7% of them appearing once. No donor was unhealthy or non-Caucasian. This sample was shared with a second study, whose subject was yellow fever vaccine responses in identical twins. That report adds: Twins reportedly mounted vaccine T cell responses that seemed partly convergent, partly personalized.

The J gene is TRBJ2-1, the V gene TRBV10-3; either TRBD1 or TRBD2 may fit D (5 bases each). What was sequenced was memory (CD45RO+) T cells sorted from blood. This TCR was sampled from a woman in her late teens or twenties in good health. The chain's CDR3 is CAISEFGGSYNEQFF. As DNA, the CDR3 is TGTGCCATCAGTGAGTTTGGGGGTTCCTACAATGAGCAGTTCTTC.